The source of this T cell receptor beta chain is a study of cytomegalovirus exposure and HLA in healthy donors. Study at large: The roughly 130 validation repertoires were reported in a later analysis to have been generated on the same platform as the roughly 680 first-cohort repertoires.

Study-wide results and caveats: The study labeled approximately 150 TCR beta chains cytomegalovirus-associated. The dataset shows that most TCR sequences were rare, while some public TCRs occurred in many donors. Three chains linked to CMV were shown in vitro to be specific for CMV antigens.

Assay used: immunoSEQ multiplex PCR; TCRdb lists only in-frame clones, some missing. Altogether tens of thousands of clones are present, approximately 93% being singletons, with the ten largest covering about 1%. Germline V gives CDR1 MNHNY, CDR2 SVGAGI (reference sequence). The CDR3 length is 15 residues. After removal of 6 bases from V and 4 bases from J, the junction contained 11 bases not matched to a gene. About this clone: The antigen remains undetermined.

V usage is TRBV6-6 and J usage is TRBJ2-5; 7 nucleotides agree with TRBD1. The specimen sequenced was PBMCs. The sequence came from a woman aged 30 to 39 in good health and CMV-seropositive. This CDR3 reads CASSNKQGRGETQYF. In DNA form, the CDR3 reads TGTGCCAGCAGCAATAAACAGGGGCGAGGAGAGACCCAGTACTTC.